One sample yielded the 30 T cell receptor beta chains listed below, sequenced in a study of T-cell reconstitution after alpha-beta-depleted transplantation in children. This sample's TCRbeta library carried unique molecular identifier barcodes. A single record per CDR3 protein comes from TCRdb applying MiXCR to the PCR reads. Of some 290,000 distinct CDR3 sequences in the sample, 23% were seen once. Source: PBMCs, mostly from graft donor cells, taken 180 days after TCRalphabeta/CD19-depleted stem cell transplant. These receptors all stem from a male patient younger than 18 who had a stem cell transplant for acute lymphoblastic leukemia, so the T cells may come from the graft donor.

This chain links TRBV7-3 with TRBJ2-3; TRBD2 is a possible D gene (6 bases). CDR1 and CDR2 from the germline V gene are SGHTA and FQGTGA. The CDR3 totals 14 residues. Trimming removed 3 bases from V and 2 bases from J, with 9 bases in between. CDR3 sequence: CASSFGGFTDTQYF. DNA of the CDR3: TGTGCCAGCAGCTTTGGGGGGTTCACAGATACGCAGTATTTT. The full variable domain, completed using reference TRBV7-3 and TRBJ2-3, is GAGVSQTPSNKVTEKGKYVELRCDPISGHTALYWYRQSLGQGPEFLIYFQGTGAADDSGLPNDRFFAVRPEGSVSTLKIQRTERGDSAVYLCASSFGGFTDTQYFGPGTRLTVL.

This clonotype was observed a few times. The chain has TRBV5-1 and TRBJ2-5; D gene ambiguous. CDR3 length equals 13 residues. V shed 4 bases and J shed 3 bases, with 10 bases lying between them. In germline, CDR1 is SGHRS, CDR2 YFSETQ. DNA of the CDR3: TGCGCCAGCAGCCCAGCCAGAGAAGAGACCCAGTACTTC. Translated: CASSPAREETQYF.

A few counts support this clonotype. V and J are TRBV11-1 and TRBJ2-3; the D gene is possibly TRBD2 (6 bases). Germline loops: CDR1 SGHAT, CDR2 FQDESV (reference sequence). Trimming removed 2 bases from V and 0 bases from J, with 18 bases in between. There are 18 residues in the CDR3. CDR3 residues: CASSLHSGGVSSTDTQYF. The CDR3 nucleotides are TGTGCCAGCAGCTTACACTCCGGGGGAGTGTCTAGCACAGATACGCAGTATTTT.

Only a few counts were recorded for this clonotype. The chain joins TRBV7-2 to TRBJ2-1; D is unresolved. The CDR3 is 13 amino acids. V was shortened by 5 bases and J by 7 bases, with 12 bases between the two germline ends. The germline gives CDR1 SGHTA, CDR2 FQGNSA. The CDR3 reads CASSPVRPNEQFF. The CDR3 DNA sequence: TGTGCCAGCAGCCCAGTCAGACCAAATGAGCAGTTCTTC.

This clonotype was found a few times. The gene calls are TRBV5-1 and TRBJ1-1, with D possibly matching TRBD1 (6 bases). The germline V gene encodes CDR1 SGHRS and CDR2 YFSETQ. This CDR3 has 13 residues. V lost 7 bases, J lost 3 bases, and 13 bases lay in between. The CDR3 region is CASAQGRDTEAFF. In nucleotides, the CDR3 is TGCGCCAGCGCTCAGGGGAGAGACACTGAAGCTTTCTTT.

This clonotype came up many times. The J gene is TRBJ2-7, the V gene TRBV3-1; 12 nucleotides match TRBD2. The germline V gene has CDR1 LGHDT and CDR2 YNNKEL (reference sequence). CDR3 length: 16 residues. J was trimmed by 3 bases and V by 0 bases; bases with no gene match: 3. CDR3 residues: CASSQDRTSGNYEQYF. The CDR3 region has the DNA TGTGCCAGCAGCCAAGATCGGACTAGCGGGAACTACGAGCAGTACTTC.

This chain links TRBV6-5 with TRBJ2-5, with 9 bases that match TRBD1. V shed 4 bases, J shed 0 bases, and the junction held 15 bases outside the gene matches. Germline V gene lookup returns CDR1 MNHEY and CDR2 SVGAGI. The CDR3 extends over 19 amino acids. The CDR3 region is CASSFYTGTGTSYQETQYF. The CDR3 nucleotides read TGTGCCAGCAGTTTCTACACCGGGACAGGGACCTCGTACCAAGAGACCCAGTACTTC.

The chain couples TRBV20-1 to TRBJ2-7, with 8 bases lining up with TRBD1. Germline CDR1 DFQATT, CDR2 SNEGSKA (reference sequence). Trimming took 6 bases from V and 0 from J; bases not matched to a gene: 7. CDR3 length: 14 residues. The CDR3 spells CSASRGPSSYEQYF. The CDR3 DNA reads as TGCAGTGCCAGCAGGGGGCCTAGCTCCTACGAGCAGTACTTC.

This chain uses TRBV24-1 with TRBJ2-3; D remains unclear. V was cut by 9 bases and J by 4 bases, with 13 bases left in between. The V gene's germline CDR1 is KGHDR and CDR2 SFDVKD. The CDR3 length is 13 residues. The CDR3 region has the DNA TGTGCCACCCGCCAAGATGGGGCAGATACGCAGTATTTT. Translating gives CATRQDGADTQYF.

The gene calls are TRBV30 and TRBJ1-5, with D unclear. The CDR3 consists of 13 residues. Germline lookup yields CDR1 GTSNPN and CDR2 SVGIG (reference sequence). Between the trimmed V and J ends, which lost 3 bases and 5 bases, there was a span of 11 bases. The DNA for the CDR3 is TGTGCCTGGAGGGGTCAGGAGTATCAGCCCCAGCATTTT. Translated, it gives CAWRGQEYQPQHF. The full variable domain, in which reference TRBV30 and TRBJ1-5 provide the parts outside the CDR3, is SQTIHQWPATLVQPVGSPLSLECTVEGTSNPNLYWYRQAAGRGLQLLFYSVGIGQISSEVPQNLSASRPQDRQFILSSKKLLLSDSGFYLCAWRGQEYQPQHFGDGTRLSIL.

CDR3 sequence reads: CASSPRRGSQETQYF. The CDR3 coding sequence is TGCGCCAGCAGCCCCCGTCGGGGGAGTCAAGAGACCCAGTACTTC. This rearrangement joins TRBV5-1 to TRBJ2-5; TRBD2 might be the D (6 bases). The V end lost 4 bases, the J end lost 2 bases, and 15 bases lay between the germline ends. This CDR3 region has 15 residues. Germline V CDR1 and CDR2: SGHRS, YFSETQ. Together with reference TRBV5-1 and TRBJ2-5, the CDR3 gives the full variable domain: KAGVTQTPRYLIKTRGQQVTLSCSPISGHRSVSWYQQTPGQGLQFLFEYFSETQRNKGNFPGRFSGRQFSNSRSEMNVSTLELGDSALYLCASSPRRGSQETQYFGPGTRLLVL.

This clonotype has more than one count but fewer than ten. The chain combines TRBV7-2 with TRBJ2-5; D possibly corresponds to TRBD2 (5 bases). The CDR3 is made up of 17 amino acids. Germline CDR1 SGHTA, CDR2 FQGNSA. The V gene lost 5 bases and the J gene lost 4 bases, with 23 bases spanning the gap. The CDR3: CASSPGLGVLSPETQYF. CDR3 coding DNA: TGTGCCAGCAGCCCTGGGCTCGGGGTCCTCTCCCCAGAGACCCAGTACTTC.

The chain employs TRBV21-1 and TRBJ2-2; the DNA was not compared with TRBD1, the D call given in the table. TRBV21-1 is reported as a pseudogene. This CDR3 contains 18 residues. CDR3 DNA: TGTGCCAGCAGCAAAGCGGAACGGGGGCAGGGTAACACCGGGGAGCTGTTTTTT. It specifies CASSKAERGQGNTGELFF.

This clonotype was found a few times. The V and J genes are TRBV4-2 and TRBJ2-7; 12 bases fit TRBD1. Per the germline V gene, CDR1 is LGHNA and CDR2 is YNFKEQ. V dropped 1 base and J dropped 7; count of bases not matched to a gene: 8. CDR3 size: 16 residues. CDR3 sequence: CASSQVAGQGAREQYF. The CDR3 region has the DNA TGTGCCAGCAGCCAAGTGGCGGGACAGGGGGCGCGAGAGCAGTACTTC.

There are a few counts of this clonotype. This chain joins TRBV12-3 or TRBV12-4 and TRBJ2-3; D not certain. The V gene lost 7 bases and the J gene lost 3 bases, with 11 bases spanning the gap. This CDR3 has 13 amino acids. CDR3 nucleotides: TGTGCCAGCACCCCCCCCTTGACAGATACGCAGTATTTT. This codes for CASTPPLTDTQYF.

This clonotype has a handful of counts. CDR3 DNA: TGTGCCAGCCACCTGGGAGCAGGCTACAATGAGCAGTTCTTC. It is translated as CASHLGAGYNEQFF. V gene TRBV27 combines with J gene TRBJ2-1, with a possible D match to TRBD2 (5 bases). CDR3 length: 14 amino acids. Deletions cut 8 bases from V and 3 bases from J, with 14 bases between. Germline loops: CDR1 MNHEY, CDR2 SMNVEV (reference sequence).

The chain couples TRBV6-1 to TRBJ2-5, with 14 bases aligning to TRBD2. The CDR3 consists of 17 residues. Germline V CDR1 and CDR2: MNHNS, SASEGT. Unmatched junction bases numbered 10, after V lost 6 bases and J lost 4 bases. The CDR3 sequence: CASRRPPGLAGGETQYF. CDR3 DNA: TGTGCCAGCAGGCGACCGCCTGGACTAGCGGGAGGAGAGACCCAGTACTTC.

V and J are TRBV4-1 and TRBJ1-6; D might be TRBD1 (6 bases). The CDR3 has 18 amino acids. Trimming removed 0 bases from V and 8 bases from J, with 20 bases in between. Germline V gives CDR1 MGHRA, CDR2 YSYEKL. CDR3 nucleotides: TGCGCCAGCAGCCAAGAAAAGGGGGGGCCTTGGAACTATTCACCCCTCCACTTT. Protein: CASSQEKGGPWNYSPLHF.

The chain couples TRBV9 to TRBJ2-2, with D hard to call. CDR1 SGDLS and CDR2 YYNGEE come from the germline V gene. The CDR3 has 13 residues. V shed 4 bases and J shed 5 bases, with 9 bases lying between them. CDR3 amino acids: CASSPHGTGELFF. CDR3 bases: TGTGCCAGCAGCCCCCACGGTACCGGGGAGCTGTTTTTT.

The rearrangement joins TRBV15 to TRBJ1-2; 10 bases map to TRBD1. Germline CDR1 and CDR2: LNHNV and YYDKDF (reference sequence). V lost 5 bases to trimming and J lost 4 bases; unmatched junction nucleotides: 4. The CDR3 spans 14 residues. DNA of the CDR3: TGTGCCACCAGCGGGGGACAGGGGTGCTATGGCTACACCTTC. Its protein is CATSGGQGCYGYTF.

This clonotype has a handful of counts. The chain employs TRBV24-1 and TRBJ1-2; TRBD1 agrees at 9 bases. CDR1 and CDR2 (germline): KGHDR, SFDVKD. With V trimmed by 3 bases and J by 6 bases, 7 bases remained unmatched. This CDR3 is built from 15 residues. CDR3 region: CATSDPKDRGNGYTF. CDR3 bases: TGTGCCACCAGTGATCCTAAGGACAGGGGAAATGGCTACACCTTC.

The table lists this clonotype with a few counts. CDR3 DNA sequence: TGCAGTGCTAGATACGGGAGTGGAGGAGATACGCAGTATTTT. Translating gives CSARYGSGGDTQYF. The gene calls are TRBV20-1 and TRBJ2-3, with a tentative D call TRBD2 (6 bases). Looked up from germline, CDR1 is DFQATT and CDR2 is SNEGSKA (reference sequence). Trimming stripped 2 bases from V and 5 bases from J, with 14 bases between. The CDR3 length is 14 residues.

This chain uses TRBV5-1 with TRBJ1-4; TRBD1 matches 9 bases. The germline gives CDR1 SGHRS, CDR2 YFSETQ. Trimming took 4 bases from V and 0 from J; bases not matched to a gene: 10. The CDR3 sequence is 18 residues long. In DNA, the CDR3 is TGCGCCAGCAGCGACCGGGACAGGGTCTATGCAACTAATGAAAAACTGTTTTTT. The encoded protein is CASSDRDRVYATNEKLFF.

This clonotype was observed a few times. The chain is built from TRBV6-1 and TRBJ2-7; weak D call: TRBD2 (6 bases). V lost 7 bases and J lost 0, with 13 bases in between. Germline lookup yields CDR1 MNHNS and CDR2 SASEGT. The CDR3 contains 14 residues. CDR3: CASMRASVSYEQYF. CDR3 nucleotides: TGTGCCAGCATGCGGGCTAGCGTCTCCTACGAGCAGTACTTC.

The chain employs TRBV6-5 and TRBJ2-5, with unresolved D. V lost 2 bases and J lost 3, with 4 bases in between. The germline gives CDR1 MNHEY, CDR2 SVGAGI. The CDR3 spans 12 residues. CDR3 sequence: CASSYGKETQYF. Here the CDR3 DNA reads TGTGCCAGCAGTTACGGGAAAGAGACCCAGTACTTC.

This clonotype was observed a handful of times. This rearrangement joins TRBV3-1 to TRBJ2-3; 11 nucleotides line up with TRBD2. V was clipped by 2 bases and J by 3 bases; unmatched bases: 7. This CDR3 comprises 17 residues. Germline assignment: CDR1 LGHDT and CDR2 YNNKEL (reference sequence). CDR3 sequence: CASSQLLGLAETDTQYF. For the CDR3, the DNA is TGTGCCAGCAGCCAACTGTTGGGACTAGCGGAGACAGATACGCAGTATTTT.

J is TRBJ2-7 and V is TRBV27, with 10 bases fitting TRBD1. The V gene's germline CDR1 is MNHEY and CDR2 SMNVEV (reference sequence). The CDR3 loop spans 15 amino acids. The V and J ends lost 5 bases and 5 bases, in that order; junction bases with no gene match: 9. The CDR3 DNA follows: TGTGCCAGCAGTACTAGGACAGGGGGACAGGACGAGCAGTACTTC. It is translated as CASSTRTGGQDEQYF.

Here the CDR3 DNA reads TGCGCCAGCAGCGGCCGAAGGGCTTCGCACCTTAATGAAAAACTGTTTTTT. This encodes CASSGRRASHLNEKLFF. The chain joins TRBV10-2 to TRBJ1-4; D is undetermined. Trimming removed 6 bases from V and 4 bases from J, with 21 bases in between. CDR3 length: 17 amino acids. Germline V gene sequence: CDR1 WSHSY, CDR2 SAAADI.

The V gene is TRBV14, the J gene TRBJ1-1, with TRBD1 as a possible D gene (5 bases). Trimming shortened V by 2 bases and J by 4 bases, and 14 bases separated the two germline ends. CDR3 length equals 15 residues. Germline values: CDR1 SGHDN, CDR2 FVKESK. CDR3 in amino acids: CASSQPGRGSTEAFF. The DNA for the CDR3 is TGTGCCAGCAGCCAACCGGGACGAGGGAGCACTGAAGCTTTCTTT.

The chain links TRBV5-1 to TRBJ1-1, with D tentatively TRBD1 (5 bases). The CDR3 is 14 residues long. Germline V gene lookup returns CDR1 SGHRS and CDR2 YFSETQ. V was clipped by 2 bases and J by 5 bases, with 13 bases between them. CDR3 residues: CASSFAGHGTEAFF. CDR3 in DNA: TGCGCCAGCAGCTTTGCAGGACATGGGACTGAAGCTTTCTTT.